This is a list of T cell receptor beta chains from one sample in a study of T cells in Graves' hyperthyroidism and ophthalmopathy. TCRdb analysed the multiplex PCR reads with MiXCR anew, one entry per CDR3 protein. This table has around 690,000 distinct CDR3 sequences, less than 25% appearing once. Sequencing input: blood. Receptors originate from a young man with Graves' ophthalmopathy. Both conserved end residues are part of each CDR3. Fields, in order: V gene, clone size, D gene, J gene, CDR3 protein, CDR3 DNA. The D gene is left open where the match is weak. Clone size is not always given. Where it is, it says once, few, many or a class for expanded clones.

TRBV3-1	few	NA	TRBJ1-2	CASSQRGSNYGYTF	TGTGCCAGCAGCCAGAGAGGTTCCAACTATGGCTACACCTTC
TRBV19	few	TRBD1	TRBJ2-3	CASTGTGRLTDTQYF	TGTGCCAGTACCGGGACAGGAAGGCTCACAGATACGCAGTATTTT
TRBV3-1	many	NA	TRBJ1-1	CASSRGTIPTEAFF	TGTGCCAGCAGCCGAGGGACGATACCTACTGAAGCTTTCTTT
TRBV6-2/TRBV6-3	few	TRBD1	TRBJ2-2	CASSYSAQGARTGELFF	TGTGCCAGCAGTTACTCGGCTCAGGGGGCGCGGACCGGGGAGCTGTTTTTT
TRBV29-1	NA	NA	TRBJ2-7	CSARLQQGYYEQYF	TGCAGCGCCCGATTACAGCAGGGATACTACGAGCAGTACTTC
TRBV11-2	many	NA	TRBJ2-7	CASSLTAGGDEQYF	TGTGCCAGCAGCTTAACAGCTGGTGGGGACGAGCAGTACTTC
TRBV20-1	many	NA	TRBJ2-1	CSAREADDVYNEQFF	TGCAGTGCTAGAGAAGCGGACGACGTCTACAATGAGCAGTTCTTC
TRBV6-1	few	NA	TRBJ2-1	CASSLGTPKELGYNEQFF	TGTGCCAGCAGCCTTGGGACACCCAAGGAGCTAGGGTACAATGAGCAGTTCTTC
TRBV11-2	many	NA	TRBJ1-2	CASSLEFSYGYTF	TGTGCCAGCAGCTTAGAGTTCTCCTATGGCTACACCTTC
TRBV12-3/TRBV12-4	few	TRBD2	TRBJ2-1	CASTSGTSGSNEQFF	TGTGCCAGCACCTCCGGGACTAGCGGATCCAATGAGCAGTTCTTC
TRBV20-1	few	NA	TRBJ1-5	CSARDLRSSNQPQHF	TGCAGTGCTAGAGATCTGCGGAGCAGCAATCAGCCCCAGCATTTT
TRBV9	NA	TRBD2	TRBJ2-7	CASSVGDGGRDPYEQYF	TGTGCCAGCAGCGTAGGCGACGGCGGGAGGGACCCCTACGAGCAGTACTTC
TRBV12-3/TRBV12-4	many	TRBD2	TRBJ2-2	CASSLSPTSGINTGELFF	TGTGCCAGCAGTCTGTCGCCTACTAGCGGGATCAACACCGGGGAGCTGTTTTTT
TRBV30	NA	TRBD2	TRBJ2-3	CAWGGTSGGPSTDTQYF	TGTGCCTGGGGTGGGACTAGCGGGGGTCCTAGCACAGATACGCAGTATTTT
TRBV2	NA	NA	TRBJ2-3	CASKPRRSTDTQYF	TGTGCCAGCAAACCAAGAAGGAGCACAGATACGCAGTATTTT
TRBV7-2	many	NA	TRBJ2-3	CASSLRPRTDTQYF	TGTGCCAGCAGCTTAAGGCCGCGCACAGATACGCAGTATTTT
TRBV6-1	NA	NA	TRBJ1-4	CASSEAGSFVEKLFF	TGTGCCAGCAGTGAAGCGGGCAGTTTCGTGGAAAAACTGTTTTTT